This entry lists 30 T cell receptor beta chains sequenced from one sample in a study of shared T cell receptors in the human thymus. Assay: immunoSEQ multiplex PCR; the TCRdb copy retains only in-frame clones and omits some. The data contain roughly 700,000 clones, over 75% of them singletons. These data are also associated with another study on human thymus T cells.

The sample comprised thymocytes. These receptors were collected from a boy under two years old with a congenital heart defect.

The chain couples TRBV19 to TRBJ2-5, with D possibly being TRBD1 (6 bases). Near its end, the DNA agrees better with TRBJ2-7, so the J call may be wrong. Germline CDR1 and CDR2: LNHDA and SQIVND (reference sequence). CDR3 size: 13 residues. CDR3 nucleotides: TGTGCCAGTAGTATTCAGGGGACCAACGAGCAGTACTTC. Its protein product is CASSIQGTNEQYF.

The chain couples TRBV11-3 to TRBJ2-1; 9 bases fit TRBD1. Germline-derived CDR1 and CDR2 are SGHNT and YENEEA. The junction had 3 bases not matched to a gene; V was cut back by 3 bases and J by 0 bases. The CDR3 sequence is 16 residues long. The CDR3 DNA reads TGTGCCAGCAGCTTGGGACAGGGCAGCTCCTACAATGAGCAGTTCTTC. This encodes CASSLGQGSSYNEQFF.

The CDR3 DNA is TGCGCCAGCAGCGTGACAGGGGGCCGAGACTATGGCTACACCTTC. Residues: CASSVTGGRDYGYTF. V is TRBV5-1 and J is TRBJ1-2; 10 bases are a match to TRBD1. CDR1 and CDR2 (germline): SGHRS, YFSETQ. Unmatched junction bases numbered 6, after V lost 4 bases and J lost 3 bases. This CDR3 region has 15 residues.

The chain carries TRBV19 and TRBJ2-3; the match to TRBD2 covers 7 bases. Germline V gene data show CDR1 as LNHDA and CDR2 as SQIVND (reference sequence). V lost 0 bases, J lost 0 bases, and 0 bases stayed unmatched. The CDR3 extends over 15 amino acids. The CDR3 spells CASSIDSGSTDTQYF. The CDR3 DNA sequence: TGTGCCAGTAGTATAGATAGCGGGAGCACAGATACGCAGTATTTT.

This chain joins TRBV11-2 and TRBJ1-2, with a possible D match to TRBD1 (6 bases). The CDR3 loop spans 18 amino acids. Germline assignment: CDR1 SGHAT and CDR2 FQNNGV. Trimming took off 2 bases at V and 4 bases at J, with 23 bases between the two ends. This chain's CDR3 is CASSLRAQGIGTRYGYTF. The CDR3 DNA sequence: TGTGCCAGCAGCTTAAGGGCTCAAGGCATTGGGACACGCTATGGCTACACCTTC.

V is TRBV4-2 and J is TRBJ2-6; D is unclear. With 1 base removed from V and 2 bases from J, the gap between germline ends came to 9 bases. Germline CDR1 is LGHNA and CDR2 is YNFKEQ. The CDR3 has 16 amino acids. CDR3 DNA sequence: TGTGCCAGCAGCCAAGGAAGCCCCCCTGGGGCCAACGTCCTGACTTTC. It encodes CASSQGSPPGANVLTF.

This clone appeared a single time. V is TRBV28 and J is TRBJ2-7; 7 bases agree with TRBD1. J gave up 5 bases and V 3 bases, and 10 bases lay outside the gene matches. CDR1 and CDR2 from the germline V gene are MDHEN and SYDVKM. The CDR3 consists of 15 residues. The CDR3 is CASSFPHLGQDEQYF. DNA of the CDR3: TGTGCCAGCAGTTTTCCCCACCTCGGACAGGACGAGCAGTACTTC. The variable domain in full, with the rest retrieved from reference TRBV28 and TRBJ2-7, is DVKVTQSSRYLVKRTGEKVFLECVQDMDHENMFWYRQDPGLGLRLIYFSYDVKMKEKGDIPEGYSVSREKKERFSLILESASTNQTSMYLCASSFPHLGQDEQYFGPGTRLTVT.

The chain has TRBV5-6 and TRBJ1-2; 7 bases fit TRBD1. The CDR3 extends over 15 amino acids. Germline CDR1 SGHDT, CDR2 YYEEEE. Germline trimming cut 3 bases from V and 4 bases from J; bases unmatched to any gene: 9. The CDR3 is CASSWTGRGGYGYTF. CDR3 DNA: TGTGCCAGCAGCTGGACAGGTCGAGGTGGCTATGGCTACACCTTC.

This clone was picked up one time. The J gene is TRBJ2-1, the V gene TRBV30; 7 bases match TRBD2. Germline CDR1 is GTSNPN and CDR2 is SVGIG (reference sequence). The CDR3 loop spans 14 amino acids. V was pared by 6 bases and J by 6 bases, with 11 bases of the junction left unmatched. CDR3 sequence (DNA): TGTGCCTGCTCCGATAGCGGGTGGGGCAATGAGCAGTTCTTC. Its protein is CACSDSGWGNEQFF. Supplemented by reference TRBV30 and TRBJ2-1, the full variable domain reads SQTIHQWPATLVQPVGSPLSLECTVEGTSNPNLYWYRQAAGRGLQLLFYSVGIGQISSEVPQNLSASRPQDRQFILSSKKLLLSDSGFYLCACSDSGWGNEQFFGPGTRLTVL.

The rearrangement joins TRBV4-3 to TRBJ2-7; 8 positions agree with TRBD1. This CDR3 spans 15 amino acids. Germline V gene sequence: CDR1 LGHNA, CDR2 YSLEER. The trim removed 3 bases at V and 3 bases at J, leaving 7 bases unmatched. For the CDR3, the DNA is TGCGCCAGCAGCCAGGACCCGGGACAGGTCTACGAGCAGTACTTC. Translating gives CASSQDPGQVYEQYF.

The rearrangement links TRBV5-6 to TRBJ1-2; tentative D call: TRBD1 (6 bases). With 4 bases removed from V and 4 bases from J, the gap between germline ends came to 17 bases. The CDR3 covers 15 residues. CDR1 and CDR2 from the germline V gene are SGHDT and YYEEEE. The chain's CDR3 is CASSAPKGDVYGYTF. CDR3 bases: TGTGCCAGCAGCGCACCTAAGGGGGACGTCTATGGCTACACCTTC.

The CDR3: CASSQEDRGVYEQYF. DNA of the CDR3: TGTGCCAGCAGCCAAGAGGACAGGGGCGTCTACGAGCAGTACTTC. The V call is TRBV14, the J call TRBJ2-7; 9 positions agree with TRBD1. The CDR3 runs to 15 residues. The germline V gene encodes CDR1 SGHDN and CDR2 FVKESK. With 0 bases clipped from V and 3 bases from J, the junction kept 3 bases outside the gene matches.

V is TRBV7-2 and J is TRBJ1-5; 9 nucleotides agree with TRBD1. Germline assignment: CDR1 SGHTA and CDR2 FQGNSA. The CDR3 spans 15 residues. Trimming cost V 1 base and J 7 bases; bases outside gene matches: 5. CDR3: CASSLDGGTGQPQHF. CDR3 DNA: TGTGCCAGCAGCTTAGACGGGGGGACAGGGCAGCCCCAGCATTTT.

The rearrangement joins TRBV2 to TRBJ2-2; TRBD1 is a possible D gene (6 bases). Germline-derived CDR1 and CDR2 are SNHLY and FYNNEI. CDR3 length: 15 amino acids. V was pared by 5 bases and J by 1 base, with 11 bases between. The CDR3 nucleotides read TGTGCCAGCAGTCCCTGGACAGAGAACACCGGGGAGCTGTTTTTT. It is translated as CASSPWTENTGELFF.

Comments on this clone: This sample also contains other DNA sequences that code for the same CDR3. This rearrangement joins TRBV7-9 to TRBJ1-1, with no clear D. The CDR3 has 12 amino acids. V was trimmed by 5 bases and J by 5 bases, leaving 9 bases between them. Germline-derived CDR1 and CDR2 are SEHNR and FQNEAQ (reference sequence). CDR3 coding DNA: TGTGCCAGCAGCCCCGGCGGGACTGAAGCTTTCTTT. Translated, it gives CASSPGGTEAFF. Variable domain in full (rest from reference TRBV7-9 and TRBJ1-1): DTGVSQNPRHKITKRGQNVTFRCDPISEHNRLYWYRQTLGQGPEFLTYFQNEAQLEKSRLLSDRFSAERPKGSFSTLEIQRTEQGDSAMYLCASSPGGTEAFFGQGTRLTVV.

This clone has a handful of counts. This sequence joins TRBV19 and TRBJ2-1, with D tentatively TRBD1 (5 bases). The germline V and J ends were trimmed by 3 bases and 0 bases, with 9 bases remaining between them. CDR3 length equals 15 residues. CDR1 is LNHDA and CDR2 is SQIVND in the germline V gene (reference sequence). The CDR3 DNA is TGTGCCAGTAGTATGCTAGACAGCTCCTACAATGAGCAGTTCTTC. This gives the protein CASSMLDSSYNEQFF.

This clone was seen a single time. The CDR3 sequence: CASSLRIAPRWGYEQYF. CDR3 in DNA: TGTGCCAGTAGTTTACGAATAGCGCCCAGGTGGGGCTACGAGCAGTACTTC. The genes are TRBV19 and TRBJ2-7; D may be TRBD2 (5 bases). Germline-derived CDR1 and CDR2 are LNHDA and SQIVND (reference sequence). Trimming shortened V by 5 bases and J by 3 bases, and 23 bases separated the two germline ends. The CDR3 contains 17 residues.

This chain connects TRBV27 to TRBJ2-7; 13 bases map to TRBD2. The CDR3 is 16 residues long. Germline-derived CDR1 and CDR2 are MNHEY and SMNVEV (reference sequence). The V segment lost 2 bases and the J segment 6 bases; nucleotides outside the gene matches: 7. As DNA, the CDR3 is TGTGCCAGCAGTTTACGACTAGCGGGAGGATCGGGCGAGCAGTACTTC. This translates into CASSLRLAGGSGEQYF.

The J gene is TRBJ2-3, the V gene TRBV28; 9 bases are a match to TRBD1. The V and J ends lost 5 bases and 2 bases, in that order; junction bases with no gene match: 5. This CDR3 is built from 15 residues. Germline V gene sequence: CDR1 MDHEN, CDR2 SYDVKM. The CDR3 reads CASSPGTGFTDTQYF. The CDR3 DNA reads TGTGCCAGCAGTCCCGGGACAGGGTTCACAGATACGCAGTATTTT. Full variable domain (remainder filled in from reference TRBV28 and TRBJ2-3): DVKVTQSSRYLVKRTGEKVFLECVQDMDHENMFWYRQDPGLGLRLIYFSYDVKMKEKGDIPEGYSVSREKKERFSLILESASTNQTSMYLCASSPGTGFTDTQYFGPGTRLTVL.

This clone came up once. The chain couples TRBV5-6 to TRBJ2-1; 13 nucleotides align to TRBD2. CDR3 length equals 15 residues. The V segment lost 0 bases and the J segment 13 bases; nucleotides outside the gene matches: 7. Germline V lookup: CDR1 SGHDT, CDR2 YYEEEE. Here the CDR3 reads CASSLGTSGSFCQFF. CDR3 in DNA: TGTGCCAGCAGCTTGGGGACTAGCGGGAGCTTCTGCCAGTTCTTC.

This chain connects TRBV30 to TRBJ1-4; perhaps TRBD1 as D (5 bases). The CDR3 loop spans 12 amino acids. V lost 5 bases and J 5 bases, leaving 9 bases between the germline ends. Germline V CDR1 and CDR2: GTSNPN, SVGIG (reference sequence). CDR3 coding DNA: TGTGCCTGGTCCACAGGAAATGAAAAACTGTTTTTT. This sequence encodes CAWSTGNEKLFF.

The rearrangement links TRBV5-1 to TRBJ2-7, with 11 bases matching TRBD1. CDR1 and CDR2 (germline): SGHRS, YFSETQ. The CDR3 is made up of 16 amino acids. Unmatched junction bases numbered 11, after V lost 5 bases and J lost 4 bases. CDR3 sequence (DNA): TGCGCCAGCAGACGTCGGACAGGGGGCCCACATTACGAGCAGTACTTC. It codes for CASRRRTGGPHYEQYF.

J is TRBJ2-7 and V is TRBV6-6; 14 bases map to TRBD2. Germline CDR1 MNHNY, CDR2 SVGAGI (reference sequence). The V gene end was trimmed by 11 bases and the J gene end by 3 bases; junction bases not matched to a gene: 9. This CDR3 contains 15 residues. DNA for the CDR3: TGTGCCGCCGGGACTAGCGGGGGTCCCCGCTACGAGCAGTACTTC. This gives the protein CAAGTSGGPRYEQYF.

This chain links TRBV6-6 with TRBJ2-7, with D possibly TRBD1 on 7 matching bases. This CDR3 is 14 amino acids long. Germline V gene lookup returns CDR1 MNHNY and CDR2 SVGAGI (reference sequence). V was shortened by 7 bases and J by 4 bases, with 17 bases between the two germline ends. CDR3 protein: CASKSEGQLYEQYF. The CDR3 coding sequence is TGTGCCAGCAAGTCGGAGGGACAGCTTTACGAGCAGTACTTC.

CDR3 nucleotides: TGTGCCAGCACCCTGGGGGAAGGTCGGGAGACTGAAGCTTTCTTT. It codes for CASTLGEGRETEAFF. V usage is TRBV5-6 and J usage is TRBJ1-1; D may be TRBD1 (5 bases). The CDR3 runs 15 residues. CDR1 is SGHDT, CDR2 YYEEEE, per germline. Trimming took 6 bases from V and 5 from J, leaving 20 bases between them.

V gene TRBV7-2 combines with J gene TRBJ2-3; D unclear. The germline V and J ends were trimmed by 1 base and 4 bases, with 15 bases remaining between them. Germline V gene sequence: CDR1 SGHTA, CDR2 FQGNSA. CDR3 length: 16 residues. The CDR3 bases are TGTGCCAGCAGCTTAGGAGAGTTACGGAGCCCAGATACGCAGTATTTT. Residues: CASSLGELRSPDTQYF. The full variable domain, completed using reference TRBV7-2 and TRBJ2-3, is GAGVSQSPSNKVTEKGKDVELRCDPISGHTALYWYRQSLGQGLEFLIYFQGNSAPDKSGLPSDRFSAERTGGSVSTLTIQRTQQEDSAVYLCASSLGELRSPDTQYFGPGTRLTVL.

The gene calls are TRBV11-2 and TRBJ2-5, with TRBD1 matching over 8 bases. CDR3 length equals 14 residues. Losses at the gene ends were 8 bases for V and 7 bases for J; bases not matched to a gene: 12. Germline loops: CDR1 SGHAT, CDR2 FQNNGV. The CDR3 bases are TGTGCCAGCCAGGGCAGGGGGCACGGGGTGACCCAGTACTTC. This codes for CASQGRGHGVTQYF.

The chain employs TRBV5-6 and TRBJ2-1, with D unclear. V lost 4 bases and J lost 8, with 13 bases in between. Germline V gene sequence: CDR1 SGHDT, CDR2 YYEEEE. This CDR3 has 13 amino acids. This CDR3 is CASSLTAYYEQFF. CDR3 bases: TGTGCCAGCAGCCTCACAGCTTACTATGAGCAGTTCTTC.

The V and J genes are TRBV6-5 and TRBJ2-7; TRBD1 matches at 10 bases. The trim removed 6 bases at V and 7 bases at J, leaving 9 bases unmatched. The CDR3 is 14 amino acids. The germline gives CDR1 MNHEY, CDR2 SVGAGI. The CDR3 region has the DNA TGTGCCAGCAGACTAGGACAGGGGGTGGGAGAGCAGTACTTC. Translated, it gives CASRLGQGVGEQYF.

The CDR3: CASSHRNPTGGNTIYF. The CDR3 coding sequence is TGTGCCAGCAGCCACCGCAATCCGACAGGTGGAAACACCATATATTTT. The gene calls are TRBV14 and TRBJ1-3; D perhaps matches TRBD1 (6 bases). The CDR3 covers 16 residues. Trimming took 3 bases from V and 3 from J, leaving 15 bases between them. From germline, CDR1 is SGHDN and CDR2 FVKESK.